Following are 32 T cell receptor beta chains from one sample sequenced in a study of T cell responses to AZD1222 COVID-19 vaccine. Data came from immunoSEQ multiplex PCR; TCRdb stores just in-frame clones and leaves some out. The table has about 170,000 clones, approximately 90% seen once. The sequencing used peripheral blood, collected 28 days after the second AZD1222 dose. The receptors here all came from an adult who received the AZD1222 COVID-19 vaccine.

CDR3 sequence reads: CASSLVNGLAYEQYF. CDR3 nucleotide sequence: TGTGCCAGCAGCTTAGTCAACGGACTCGCGTACGAGCAGTACTTC. The chain is built from TRBV7-6 and TRBJ2-7, with a tentative D call TRBD2 (5 bases). The V and J ends lost 1 base and 4 bases respectively, with 14 bases between them. Germline CDR1 SGHVS, CDR2 FNYEAQ. CDR3 length equals 15 residues.

The chain uses TRBV15 and TRBJ1-2; D gene ambiguous. The CDR3 totals 16 residues. Germline V gene lookup returns CDR1 LNHNV and CDR2 YYDKDF (reference sequence). The V end lost 1 base, the J end lost 4 bases, and 16 bases lay between the germline ends. The CDR3 DNA reads as TGTGCCACCAGCAGAGGAAGAGGAGTTGTGGGCTATGGCTACACCTTC. This codes for CATSRGRGVVGYGYTF.

Written as DNA, the CDR3 is TGTGCCAGCAGCCCAACGGGGGGGAATGGCAATCAGCCCCAGCATTTT. Residues: CASSPTGGNGNQPQHF. The V gene is TRBV11-2, the J gene TRBJ1-5, with D perhaps matching TRBD1 (5 bases). V shed 5 bases and J shed 2 bases, with 16 bases lying between them. This CDR3 is built from 16 residues. Germline CDR1 reads SGHAT; CDR2 reads FQNNGV.

J is TRBJ2-2 and V is TRBV2, with D tentatively TRBD1 (7 bases). This CDR3 is built from 14 residues. CDR1 and CDR2 (germline): SNHLY, FYNNEI. Trimming stripped 8 bases from V and 6 bases from J, with 16 bases between. CDR3 DNA: TGTGCCAGCGGTATCGGCAGGGGGGCCGGGGAGCTGTTTTTT. Protein sequence: CASGIGRGAGELFF.

The chain links TRBV6-5 to TRBJ2-6; D ambiguous. The germline gives CDR1 MNHEY, CDR2 SVGAGI. Trimming removed 4 bases from V and 0 bases from J, with 10 bases in between. The CDR3 contains 16 residues. CDR3 bases: TGTGCCAGCAGTTTCACTTACAGCTCTGGGGCCAACGTCCTGACTTTC. Amino acid sequence: CASSFTYSSGANVLTF.

V and J are TRBV7-2 and TRBJ2-3; the match to TRBD2 covers 11 bases. J was trimmed by 4 bases and V by 3 bases; bases with no gene match: 3. Per germline, CDR1 SGHTA and CDR2 FQGNSA. The CDR3 extends over 15 amino acids. The CDR3 region has the DNA TGTGCCAGCAGCTTTACTAGCGGGGGATCAGATACGCAGTATTTT. This codes for CASSFTSGGSDTQYF. Supplemented by reference TRBV7-2 and TRBJ2-3, the full variable domain reads GAGVSQSPSNKVTEKGKDVELRCDPISGHTALYWYRQSLGQGLEFLIYFQGNSAPDKSGLPSDRFSAERTGGSVSTLTIQRTQQEDSAVYLCASSFTSGGSDTQYFGPGTRLTVL.

The gene calls are TRBV6-1 and TRBJ1-4, with D perhaps matching TRBD1 (6 bases). V lost 1 base, J lost 4 bases, and 10 bases lay in between. Per germline, CDR1 MNHNS and CDR2 SASEGT. The CDR3 is 15 residues long. The CDR3 region is CASSEVGTNNEKLFF. The CDR3 nucleotides read TGTGCCAGCAGTGAAGTGGGGACAAATAATGAAAAACTGTTTTTT.

The chain is built from TRBV6-6 and TRBJ1-4; no definite D call. V lost 5 bases and J 10 bases, leaving 20 bases between the germline ends. This CDR3 is built from 15 residues. The germline V gene has CDR1 MNHNY and CDR2 SVGAGI (reference sequence). The CDR3 sequence is CASSIRTGSIGKLFF. CDR3 sequence (DNA): TGTGCCAGCAGTATCCGGACCGGGTCCATCGGAAAACTGTTTTTT.

The genes are TRBV10-2 and TRBJ2-7, with D perhaps matching TRBD2 (6 bases). V lost 6 bases and J 0 bases, leaving 12 bases between the germline ends. The CDR3 runs to 14 residues. Germline V gives CDR1 WSHSY, CDR2 SAAADI. CDR3: CASREGGASYEQYF. As DNA, the CDR3 is TGCGCCAGCAGAGAGGGCGGGGCCTCCTACGAGCAGTACTTC.

This chain links TRBV6-2 or TRBV6-3 with TRBJ2-5, with TRBD2 matching 8 bases. This CDR3 is built from 16 residues. J lost 4 bases, V lost 0 bases, and 7 bases had no gene match. CDR1 and CDR2 from the germline V gene are MNHEY and SVGEGT. The CDR3 here is CASSYSMAGGTETQYF. CDR3 sequence (DNA): TGTGCCAGCAGTTACTCGATGGCGGGGGGAACAGAGACCCAGTACTTC.

This sequence joins TRBV7-2 and TRBJ2-2; a possible D gene is TRBD1 (5 bases). Per germline, CDR1 SGHTA and CDR2 FQGNSA. The V end lost 5 bases, the J end lost 0 bases, and 10 bases lay between the germline ends. The CDR3 has 15 residues. The CDR3 protein is CASSPMGPNTGELFF. The CDR3 DNA sequence: TGTGCCAGCAGCCCTATGGGGCCGAACACCGGGGAGCTGTTTTTT. Full variable domain (rest looked up from reference TRBV7-2 and TRBJ2-2): GAGVSQSPSNKVTEKGKDVELRCDPISGHTALYWYRQSLGQGLEFLIYFQGNSAPDKSGLPSDRFSAERTGGSVSTLTIQRTQQEDSAVYLCASSPMGPNTGELFFGEGSRLTVL.

V and J are TRBV2 and TRBJ1-1; no definite D call. CDR1 is SNHLY and CDR2 is FYNNEI in the germline V gene. The ends were cut back, 7 bases at V and 1 base at J, with 10 bases in the middle. This CDR3 is built from 13 residues. The CDR3 nucleotides read TGTGCCAGCAACCCCCGGGCGAACACTGAAGCTTTCTTT. It is translated as CASNPRANTEAFF. Complete variable domain (other parts from reference TRBV2 and TRBJ1-1): EPEVTQTPSHQVTQMGQEVILRCVPISNHLYFYWYRQILGQKVEFLVSFYNNEISEKSEIFDDQFSVERPDGSNFTLKIRSTKLEDSAMYFCASNPRANTEAFFGQGTRLTVV.

The chain combines TRBV9 with TRBJ1-5, with TRBD1 as a possible D gene (5 bases). The V end lost 0 bases, the J end lost 9 bases, and 10 bases lay between the germline ends. The CDR3 has 13 amino acids. Per the germline V gene, CDR1 is SGDLS and CDR2 is YYNGEE. CDR3 nucleotides: TGTGCCAGCAGCGTAGACCAGGGAATGCCCCAGCATTTT. This gives the protein CASSVDQGMPQHF.

The chain has TRBV5-6 and TRBJ1-5; possibly TRBD1 for D (5 bases). The ends were cut back, 4 bases at V and 0 bases at J, with 11 bases in the middle. Germline lookup yields CDR1 SGHDT and CDR2 YYEEEE. The CDR3 is 15 residues long. The CDR3 bases are TGTGCCAGCAGCCCCAGGGAATCTAGCAATCAGCCCCAGCATTTT. Translation: CASSPRESSNQPQHF.

V gene TRBV27 combines with J gene TRBJ2-1; 13 bases map to TRBD2. This CDR3 region has 21 residues. Germline CDR1 and CDR2: MNHEY and SMNVEV (reference sequence). Unmatched junction bases numbered 20, after V lost 5 bases and J lost 4 bases. The CDR3 is CASSPEVSSTSGGALYNEQFF. CDR3 nucleotides: TGTGCCAGCAGTCCCGAAGTGTCGAGTACTAGCGGGGGGGCTCTATACAATGAGCAGTTCTTC.

The genes are TRBV7-9 and TRBJ1-2, with no clear D. The CDR3 sequence is 13 residues long. V dropped 1 base and J dropped 4 bases, with 7 bases sitting between them. Germline-derived CDR1 and CDR2 are SEHNR and FQNEAQ (reference sequence). The CDR3, as DNA: TGTGCCAGCAGCTTAGTGCAGGCCTATGGCTACACCTTC. This translates into CASSLVQAYGYTF.

The V and J genes are TRBV4-3 and TRBJ2-7, with unresolved D. The CDR3 has 19 amino acids. V was cut by 1 base and J by 1 base, with 23 bases left in between. CDR1 and CDR2 (germline): LGHNA, YSLEER. CDR3 coding DNA: TGCGCCAGCAGCCAAGGGTCGGGTAGGTCCGAACACATTTCCTACGAGCAGTACTTC. This codes for CASSQGSGRSEHISYEQYF.

The chain recombines TRBV7-2 with TRBJ1-2; unclear D gene. Germline V gene lookup returns CDR1 SGHTA and CDR2 FQGNSA. V was shortened by 1 base and J by 0 bases, with 9 bases between the two germline ends. The CDR3 extends over 15 amino acids. The CDR3: CASSLGGKANYGYTF. CDR3 nucleotide sequence: TGTGCCAGCAGCTTAGGCGGGAAAGCTAACTATGGCTACACCTTC.

This clone appeared a few times. The CDR3 DNA reads TGCGCCAGCAGCCCCGAGGACGCCGCAGTGGGAGGCTACACCTTC. Translating gives CASSPEDAAVGGYTF. This chain links TRBV4-1 with TRBJ1-2; the D is unclear. Germline V gene lookup returns CDR1 MGHRA and CDR2 YSYEKL. The germline V and J ends were trimmed by 4 bases and 8 bases, with 20 bases remaining between them. CDR3 length: 15 amino acids.

The rearrangement uses TRBV5-6 and TRBJ1-1, with 11 bases identical to TRBD1. The CDR3 has 14 residues. Losses at the gene ends were 3 bases for V and 6 bases for J; bases not matched to a gene: 4. Looked up from germline, CDR1 is SGHDT and CDR2 is YYEEEE. The CDR3: CASSWDRGFAEAFF. As DNA, the CDR3 is TGTGCCAGCAGCTGGGACAGGGGGTTCGCTGAAGCTTTCTTT.

The V call is TRBV6-1, the J call TRBJ1-4, with D perhaps TRBD1 (5 bases). V lost 1 base, J lost 0 bases, and 9 bases lay in between. CDR1 and CDR2 (germline): MNHNS, SASEGT. This CDR3 has 16 amino acids. The CDR3 reads CASSEEVGATNEKLFF. CDR3 sequence (DNA): TGTGCCAGCAGTGAAGAGGTGGGGGCAACTAATGAAAAACTGTTTTTT.

There are a few counts of this clone. The chain recombines TRBV24-1 with TRBJ1-2; D gene unclear. Trimming shortened V by 4 bases and J by 8 bases, and 16 bases separated the two germline ends. The CDR3 length is 14 residues. Germline lookup yields CDR1 KGHDR and CDR2 SFDVKD. CDR3 nucleotide sequence: TGTGCCACCAGTGACCCCCGCCCACCGGGAGGCTACACCTTC. Translating it yields CATSDPRPPGGYTF.

The V and J genes are TRBV10-3 and TRBJ1-1; D remains ambiguous. Germline values: CDR1 ENHRY, CDR2 SYGVKD. Between the trimmed V and J ends, which lost 8 bases and 4 bases, there was a span of 8 bases. This CDR3 is built from 11 residues. The CDR3 region is CAIEVGTEAFF. The CDR3 DNA follows: TGTGCCATCGAAGTAGGCACTGAAGCTTTCTTT.

The rearrangement links TRBV20-1 to TRBJ1-2; D not resolved. The CDR3 is 13 residues long. Germline lookup yields CDR1 DFQATT and CDR2 SNEGSKA (reference sequence). The ends were cut back, 3 bases at V and 4 bases at J, with 12 bases in the middle. CDR3 bases: TGCAGTGCTAGTGACCCGCGCCTCTATGGCTACACCTTC. Protein sequence: CSASDPRLYGYTF.

This clone was found once. This chain links TRBV9 with TRBJ2-7; D possibly uses TRBD1 or TRBD2 (5 bases each). CDR1 and CDR2 from the germline V gene are SGDLS and YYNGEE. V lost 0 bases, J lost 0 bases, and 19 bases lay in between. The CDR3 length is 18 residues. The CDR3 spells CASSVATGTRGFSYEQYF. The CDR3 DNA sequence: TGTGCCAGCAGCGTAGCCACCGGGACCCGGGGCTTCTCCTACGAGCAGTACTTC.

The chain joins TRBV12-5 to TRBJ1-1; 8 bases line up with TRBD1. This CDR3 is built from 19 residues. With V trimmed by 0 bases and J by 3 bases, 15 bases remained unmatched. Germline-derived CDR1 and CDR2 are LGHNT and FRNRAP. The CDR3 spells CASGLVIWQTGVFDTEAFF. In DNA, the CDR3 is TGTGCTAGTGGTTTGGTAATTTGGCAGACAGGGGTTTTCGACACTGAAGCTTTCTTT. Full variable domain (remainder filled in from reference TRBV12-5 and TRBJ1-1): DARVTQTPRHKVTEMGQEVTMRCQPILGHNTVFWYRQTMMQGLELLAYFRNRAPLDDSGMPKDRFSAEMPDATLATLKIQPSEPRDSAVYFCASGLVIWQTGVFDTEAFFGQGTRLTVV.

The chain has TRBV4-2 and TRBJ1-1; D unclear. The V end was cut by 3 bases, the J end by 4 bases, with 12 bases between. The CDR3 contains 14 residues. The germline V gene has CDR1 LGHNA and CDR2 YNFKEQ. CDR3 DNA sequence: TGTGCCAGCAGCCAGGAAGGCCGAGTCACTGAAGCTTTCTTT. Protein sequence: CASSQEGRVTEAFF.

This clone was picked up one time. The rearrangement links TRBV5-1 to TRBJ2-7, with TRBD1 identical over 12 bases. Germline V gives CDR1 SGHRS, CDR2 YFSETQ. J gave up 7 bases and V 3 bases, and 11 bases lay outside the gene matches. The CDR3 is made up of 16 amino acids. CDR3 nucleotides: TGCGCCAGCAGCTCGGGACCGGGACAGGGGGCAGGTGAGCAGTACTTC. Its translation: CASSSGPGQGAGEQYF.

The chain employs TRBV5-1 and TRBJ2-6; D is unresolved. CDR3 length: 16 residues. The V end was cut by 4 bases, the J end by 1 base, with 12 bases between. In germline, CDR1 is SGHRS, CDR2 YFSETQ. The CDR3 loop is CASSVFLSSGANVLTF. CDR3 DNA: TGCGCCAGCAGCGTCTTCCTTTCGTCTGGGGCCAACGTCCTGACTTTC.

The chain uses TRBV7-2 and TRBJ1-2; D unclear. Germline V gene lookup returns CDR1 SGHTA and CDR2 FQGNSA. The CDR3 loop spans 13 amino acids. V lost 7 bases, J lost 3 bases, and 12 bases lay in between. CDR3 in DNA: TGTGCCAGCACTCTAGGAGGCTACTATGGCTACACCTTC. Amino acid sequence: CASTLGGYYGYTF.

The rearrangement links TRBV6-5 to TRBJ1-5; possibly TRBD1 for D (5 bases). V lost 6 bases and J lost 2, with 11 bases in between. Germline V gives CDR1 MNHEY, CDR2 SVGAGI. This CDR3 comprises 14 residues. The CDR3 protein is CASSPGFGNQPQHF. Written as DNA, the CDR3 is TGTGCCAGCAGCCCAGGGTTCGGCAATCAGCCCCAGCATTTT.

The chain combines TRBV4-2 with TRBJ2-1; no clear D. This CDR3 comprises 15 residues. Germline CDR1 and CDR2: LGHNA and YNFKEQ. Between the trimmed V and J ends, which lost 0 bases and 5 bases, there was a span of 11 bases. The CDR3 DNA reads TGTGCCAGCAGCCAAGATTGGTTAGCCAACAATGAGCAGTTCTTC. This encodes CASSQDWLANNEQFF.